Following are 26 T cell receptor beta chains from one sample sequenced in a study of blood T cells in healthy people across ages. The use of a sample-barcoded 5' primer and a J-beta primer mix characterized a second PCR of roughly 6 to 11 cycles. TCRdb reanalysed the 5' RACE reads using MiXCR and keeps one entry per CDR3 protein. Found here are hundreds of thousands of distinct CDR3 sequences, roughly 25% of them singletons; the top ten hold 3%. The data also belong to a second study, concerning T cells of mothers and their children.

Sequences were obtained from blood. All receptors come from a boy aged 5-17 years in good health.

The chain links TRBV6-5 to TRBJ1-4, with D unresolved. Germline V gene lookup returns CDR1 MNHEY and CDR2 SVGAGI. The CDR3 contains 13 residues. The V end lost 7 bases, the J end lost 1 base, and 7 bases lay between the germline ends. The CDR3 DNA follows: TGTGCCAGCAAAGGCTTAACTAATGAAAAACTGTTTTTT. Residues: CASKGLTNEKLFF.

The table lists this clonotype with a few counts. This chain joins TRBV6-1 and TRBJ2-1; TRBD1 matches 8 bases. Per germline, CDR1 MNHNS and CDR2 SASEGT. J lost 7 bases, V lost 4 bases, and 15 bases had no gene match. This CDR3 is 17 amino acids long. The CDR3 coding sequence is TGTGCCAGCAGTGCCTTAACGGGACAGGTCGGGTGGAATGAGCAGTTCTTC. It specifies CASSALTGQVGWNEQFF.

The rearrangement joins TRBV7-9 to TRBJ2-6; 9 bases align to TRBD1. The CDR3 consists of 17 residues. Germline-derived CDR1 and CDR2 are SEHNR and FQNEAQ (reference sequence). V lost 0 bases to trimming and J lost 4 bases; unmatched junction nucleotides: 4. The CDR3 loop is CASSLAGTGYGANVLTF. Here the CDR3 DNA reads TGTGCCAGCAGCTTAGCCGGGACAGGGTACGGGGCCAACGTCCTGACTTTC.

This clonotype has only a few counts. This is likely a read error, given that the CDR3 carries no conserved phenylalanine or tryptophan at its end. The limits of the CDR3 on the DNA are not certain, so only TCRdb's listed CDR3 is given. This chain connects TRBV12-3 or TRBV12-4 to TRBJ2-4; the table's D call TRBD1 went unverified against the DNA. The CDR3 sequence runs 10 residues, both termini included. CDR3 sequence: CASRTTGYWV.

The chain recombines TRBV5-1 with TRBJ2-5; TRBD2 is a possible D gene (5 bases). The germline V and J ends were trimmed by 1 base and 5 bases, with 15 bases remaining between them. The CDR3 totals 15 residues. The V gene's germline CDR1 is SGHRS and CDR2 YFSETQ. CDR3 protein: CASSLSIGSGETQYF. The CDR3 bases are TGCGCCAGCAGCTTGAGTATCGGCAGCGGTGAGACCCAGTACTTC.

This sequence joins TRBV7-2 and TRBJ1-3; D is unclear. V lost 1 base, J lost 2 bases, and 9 bases lay in between. The CDR3 is made up of 15 amino acids. From germline, CDR1 is SGHTA and CDR2 FQGNSA. The CDR3, as DNA: TGTGCCAGCAGCTTAGATTATAACCCTGGAAACACCATATATTTT. Amino acids: CASSLDYNPGNTIYF.

This clonotype was observed a handful of times. The V and J genes are TRBV4-2 and TRBJ2-7; 9 bases are a match to TRBD1. The germline V gene encodes CDR1 LGHNA and CDR2 YNFKEQ. This CDR3 has 14 amino acids. V trimming: 5 bases; J trimming: 3 bases; junction bases outside the gene matches: 5. The CDR3 here is CASSEGQGIYEQYF. The DNA of the CDR3 is TGTGCCAGCAGCGAAGGACAGGGGATCTACGAGCAGTACTTC.

This clonotype appeared a single time. One end of the junction does not line up with germline, which may come from a read error. The rearrangement joins TRBV28 to TRBJ2-1; tentatively, D is TRBD2 (5 bases). In germline, CDR1 is MDHEN, CDR2 SYDVKM. The CDR3 totals 13 residues. The CDR3 DNA reads TGTGCTAGCAGTCTAAGTGAGAGGGCCGGGTTGTTCTTC. This sequence encodes CASSLSERAGLFF. The full variable domain, in which reference TRBV28 and TRBJ2-1 provide the parts outside the CDR3, is DVKVTQSSRYLVKRTGEKVFLECVQDMDHENMFWYRQDPGLGLRLIYFSYDVKMKEKGDIPEGYSVSREKKERFSLILESASTNQTSMYLCASSLSERAGLFFGPGTRLTVL.

This clonotype was seen only a few times. The chain carries TRBV6-6 and TRBJ1-2, with 7 bases that match TRBD1. Germline CDR1 and CDR2: MNHNY and SVGAGI (reference sequence). The CDR3 extends over 14 amino acids. V was clipped by 2 bases and J by 4 bases; unmatched bases: 4. The chain's CDR3 is CASSYRDSPYGYTF. As DNA, the CDR3 is TGTGCCAGCAGTTACAGGGACAGTCCCTATGGCTACACCTTC.

The chain has TRBV7-9 and TRBJ2-5; tentatively, D is TRBD1 or TRBD2 (6 bases each). The CDR3 has 12 amino acids. Trimming took 11 bases from V and 4 from J, leaving 14 bases between them. CDR1 is SEHNR and CDR2 is FQNEAQ in the germline V gene (reference sequence). The CDR3, as DNA: TGTGCCCATAGCCCGGGGGCAGAGACCCAGTACTTC. Translating gives CAHSPGAETQYF.

The gene calls are TRBV25-1 and TRBJ2-7, with a tentative D call TRBD1 (6 bases). CDR1 and CDR2 from the germline V gene are MGHDK and SYGVNS. CDR3 size: 18 residues. V was clipped by 4 bases and J by 3 bases, with 25 bases between them. The CDR3 loop reads CASSASDRRTESFYEQYF. The DNA for the CDR3 is TGTGCCAGCAGTGCCTCGGACAGACGGACGGAAAGTTTCTACGAGCAGTACTTC.

This clonotype was observed a few times. CDR3 sequence reads: CASSVRQGANYGYTF. DNA of the CDR3: TGTGCCAGCAGTGTTCGACAGGGGGCCAACTATGGCTACACCTTC. The V gene is TRBV2, the J gene TRBJ1-2, with 10 positions matching TRBD1. The J segment lost 2 bases and the V segment lost 4 bases, leaving 4 bases of the junction unmatched. This CDR3 has 15 amino acids. Germline-derived CDR1 and CDR2 are SNHLY and FYNNEI.

This clonotype turned up a few times. V and J are TRBV3-1 and TRBJ2-5, with D unresolved. The length of the CDR3 is 16 residues. Trimming left V 0 bases short and J 3 bases short, with 14 bases between. The germline V gene encodes CDR1 LGHDT and CDR2 YNNKEL (reference sequence). CDR3 region: CASSQEVQALKETQYF. CDR3 bases: TGTGCCAGCAGCCAAGAGGTCCAGGCATTAAAAGAGACCCAGTACTTC.

This clonotype was seen a handful of times. This chain joins TRBV15 and TRBJ2-5; D might be TRBD2 (5 bases). The germline V gene encodes CDR1 LNHNV and CDR2 YYDKDF (reference sequence). Trimming took 6 bases from V and 3 from J, leaving 8 bases between them. This CDR3 has 12 amino acids. For the CDR3, the DNA is TGTGCCACCAGGGACGGGGAAGAGACCCAGTACTTC. Amino acids: CATRDGEETQYF.

This clonotype has at least ten counts. This chain connects TRBV2 to TRBJ2-3; D uncertain. Germline CDR1 and CDR2: SNHLY and FYNNEI. The length of the CDR3 is 11 residues. V was clipped by 1 base and J by 5 bases, with 1 base between them. The CDR3 DNA follows: TGTGCCAGCAGTGAAGGAGATACGCAGTATTTT. Protein sequence: CASSEGDTQYF.

The table lists this clonotype with many counts. The CDR3 spells CASSLSRYNEQFF. For the CDR3, the DNA is TGTGCCAGCAGCTTGAGCAGGTACAATGAGCAGTTCTTC. The rearrangement links TRBV12-3 or TRBV12-4 to TRBJ2-1; D is uncertain. The V end was cut by 6 bases, the J end by 4 bases, with 10 bases between. CDR3 length: 13 amino acids.

There are many counts of this clonotype. The V gene is TRBV7-2, the J gene TRBJ2-7; TRBD1 might be the D (6 bases). V was shortened by 2 bases and J by 2 bases, with 7 bases between the two germline ends. Germline values: CDR1 SGHTA, CDR2 FQGNSA. CDR3 length: 13 residues. CDR3 in amino acids: CASSLNRAYEQYF. As DNA, the CDR3 is TGTGCCAGCAGCTTAAACAGGGCCTACGAGCAGTACTTC.

This chain connects TRBV5-1 to TRBJ2-5; possibly TRBD2 for D (6 bases). Trimming left V 1 base short and J 5 bases short, with 12 bases between. CDR1 is SGHRS, CDR2 YFSETQ, per germline. The CDR3 length is 14 residues. The CDR3 nucleotides read TGCGCCAGCAGCTTGCAACTAGCACACGAGACCCAGTACTTC. As protein: CASSLQLAHETQYF.

This clonotype was detected a few times. This rearrangement joins TRBV6-1 to TRBJ1-4; D unresolved. V gave up 3 bases and J gave up 5 bases, with 10 bases separating them. Germline V gives CDR1 MNHNS, CDR2 SASEGT. The CDR3 has 14 residues. The CDR3 is CASSEGQANEKLFF. The CDR3 region has the DNA TGTGCCAGCAGTGAGGGTCAGGCAAATGAAAAACTGTTTTTT.

The gene calls are TRBV10-2 and TRBJ2-7, with TRBD2 identical over 8 bases. V was clipped by 10 bases and J by 2 bases; unmatched bases: 7. CDR1 is WSHSY and CDR2 is SAAADI in the germline V gene. The CDR3 spans 13 residues. The CDR3 sequence is CATRGGLTYEQYF. The CDR3 DNA reads as TGCGCCACCCGGGGGGGATTAACCTACGAGCAGTACTTC.

This clonotype was counted only a few times. The chain links TRBV12-3 or TRBV12-4 to TRBJ2-7, with D possibly being TRBD1 or TRBD2 (6 bases each). V lost 6 bases, J lost 3 bases, and 18 bases lay in between. The CDR3 loop spans 15 amino acids. The CDR3 loop reads CASSPRGRSGYEQYF. CDR3 in DNA: TGTGCCAGCAGCCCCCGGGGGCGGAGCGGCTACGAGCAGTACTTC.

The V call is TRBV12-3 or TRBV12-4, the J call TRBJ2-4; 10 nucleotides match TRBD1. The CDR3 spans 15 residues. The ends lost 7 bases at V and 4 bases at J; junction bases unmatched: 7. The CDR3 bases are TGTGCCAGCATCCAGACAGGGGGCTATAAAAACATTCAGTACTTC. It specifies CASIQTGGYKNIQYF.

V usage is TRBV19 and J usage is TRBJ2-3; TRBD2 matches at 8 bases. After removal of 7 bases from V and 0 bases from J, the junction contained 6 bases not matched to a gene. Germline assignment: CDR1 LNHDA and CDR2 SQIVND (reference sequence). The CDR3 has 15 amino acids. CDR3 DNA sequence: TGTGCCAGTAAAGCGGGGGCTACTAGCACAGATACGCAGTATTTT. Amino acids: CASKAGATSTDTQYF.

The chain employs TRBV14 and TRBJ1-2, with 9 bases matching TRBD1. The CDR3 contains 16 residues. The V gene's germline CDR1 is SGHDN and CDR2 FVKESK. Trimming removed 4 bases from V and 4 bases from J; junction bases left unmatched: 10. CDR3 loop: CASSRRVSGQGYGYTF. In DNA form, the CDR3 reads TGTGCCAGCAGCCGAAGAGTCTCGGGACAGGGCTATGGCTACACCTTC.

This chain's CDR3 is CASSLGSGIQYF. The CDR3 DNA reads as TGTGCCAGCAGCTTAGGGTCGGGGATTCAGTACTTC. This chain joins TRBV7-2 and TRBJ2-4; D possibly corresponds to TRBD2 (5 bases). CDR1 is SGHTA, CDR2 FQGNSA, per germline. With 1 base removed from V and 10 bases from J, the gap between germline ends came to 8 bases. There are 12 residues in the CDR3. Variable domain in full (rest from reference TRBV7-2 and TRBJ2-4): GAGVSQSPSNKVTEKGKDVELRCDPISGHTALYWYRQSLGQGLEFLIYFQGNSAPDKSGLPSDRFSAERTGGSVSTLTIQRTQQEDSAVYLCASSLGSGIQYFGAGTRLSVL.

This rearrangement joins TRBV9 to TRBJ2-5; D may be TRBD2 (5 bases). Germline assignment: CDR1 SGDLS and CDR2 YYNGEE. There are 17 residues in the CDR3. Trimming shortened V by 7 bases and J by 5 bases, and 27 bases separated the two germline ends. CDR3 sequence reads: CASGARVQLGDFETQYF. The CDR3 DNA is TGTGCCAGCGGAGCGAGGGTACAGCTTGGGGATTTCGAGACCCAGTACTTC.